A single T cell receptor beta chain is shown here with its context. This sample was taken from a study of CD8 T cells in Susac syndrome. Random-hexamer reverse transcription was applied to roughly 0.5 to 1 ug RNA. TCRdb fed the immunoSEQ multiplex PCR reads into MiXCR, producing one record per CDR3 protein. Here the sample spans roughly 250,000 distinct CDR3 sequences, 90% to 97% being singletons. The V gene lost 1 base and the J gene lost 3 bases, with 13 bases spanning the gap. Germline values: CDR1 LGHNA, CDR2 YNFKEQ. CDR3 length: 15 amino acids. V is TRBV4-2 and J is TRBJ2-7; no firm D call. Sequenced sample: CD4+ T cells from PBMCs. The sequence came from a human donor with Susac syndrome. This CDR3 is CASSQVRDGFYEQYF. The CDR3 coding sequence is TGTGCCAGCAGCCAAGTTCGAGACGGGTTCTACGAGCAGTACTTC.